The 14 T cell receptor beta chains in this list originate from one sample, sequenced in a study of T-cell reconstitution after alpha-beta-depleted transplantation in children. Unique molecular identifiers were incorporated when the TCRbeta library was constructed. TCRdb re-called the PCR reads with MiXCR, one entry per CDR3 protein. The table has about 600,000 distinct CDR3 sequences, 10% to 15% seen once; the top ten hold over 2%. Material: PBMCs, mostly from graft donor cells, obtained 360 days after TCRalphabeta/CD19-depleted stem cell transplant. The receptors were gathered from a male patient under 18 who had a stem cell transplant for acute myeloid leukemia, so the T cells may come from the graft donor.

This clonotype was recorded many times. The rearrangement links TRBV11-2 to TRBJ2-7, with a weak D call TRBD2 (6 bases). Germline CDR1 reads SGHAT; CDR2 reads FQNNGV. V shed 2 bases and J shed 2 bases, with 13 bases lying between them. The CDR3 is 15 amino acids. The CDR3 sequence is CASSLYRRGTYEQYF. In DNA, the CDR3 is TGTGCCAGCAGCTTATACAGGAGGGGAACCTACGAGCAGTACTTC.

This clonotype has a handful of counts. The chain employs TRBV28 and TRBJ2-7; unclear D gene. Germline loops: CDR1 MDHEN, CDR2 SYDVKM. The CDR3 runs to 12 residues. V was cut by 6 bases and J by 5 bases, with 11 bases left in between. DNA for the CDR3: TGTGCCAGCAGCCAACCTTATAACGAGCAGTACTTC. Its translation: CASSQPYNEQYF.

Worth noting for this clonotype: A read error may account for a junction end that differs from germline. CDR3 DNA sequence: TGCGTCAGCAGCTTGGCCCGCAGACAGGGGGCTTACGAGCAGTACTTC. Amino acids: CVSSLARRQGAYEQYF. This chain links TRBV5-1 with TRBJ2-7, with TRBD1 identical over 10 bases. Germline V gene sequence: CDR1 SGHRS, CDR2 YFSETQ. The CDR3 contains 16 residues.

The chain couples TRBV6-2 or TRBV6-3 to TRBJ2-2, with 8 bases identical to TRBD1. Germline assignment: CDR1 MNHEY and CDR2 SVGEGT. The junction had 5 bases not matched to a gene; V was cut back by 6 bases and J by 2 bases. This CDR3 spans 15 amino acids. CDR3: CASRQGTGNTGELFF. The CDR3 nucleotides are TGTGCCAGCAGGCAAGGGACAGGCAACACCGGGGAGCTGTTTTTT.

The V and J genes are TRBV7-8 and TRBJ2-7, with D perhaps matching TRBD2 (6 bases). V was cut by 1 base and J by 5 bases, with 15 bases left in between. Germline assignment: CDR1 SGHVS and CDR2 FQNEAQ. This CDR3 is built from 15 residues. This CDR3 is CASSLGPGLADEQYF. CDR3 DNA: TGTGCCAGCAGCTTAGGCCCGGGACTTGCAGACGAGCAGTACTTC. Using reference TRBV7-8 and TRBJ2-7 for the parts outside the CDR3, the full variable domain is GAGVSQSPRYKVAKRGQDVALRCDPISGHVSLFWYQQALGQGPEFLTYFQNEAQLDKSGLPSDRFFAERPEGSVSTLKIQRTQQEDSAVYLCASSLGPGLADEQYFGPGTRLTVT.

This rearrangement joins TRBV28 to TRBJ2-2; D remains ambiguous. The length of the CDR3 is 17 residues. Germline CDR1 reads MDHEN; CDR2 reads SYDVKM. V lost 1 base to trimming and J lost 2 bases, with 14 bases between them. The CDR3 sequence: CASSLLFGLTNTGELFF. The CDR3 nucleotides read TGTGCCAGCAGTTTATTATTCGGGCTTACTAACACCGGGGAGCTGTTTTTT.

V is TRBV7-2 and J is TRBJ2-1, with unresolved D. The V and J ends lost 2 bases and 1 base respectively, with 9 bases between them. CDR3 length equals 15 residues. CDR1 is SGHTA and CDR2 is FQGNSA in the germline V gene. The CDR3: CASSLRFGSYNEQFF. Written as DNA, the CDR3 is TGTGCCAGCAGCTTACGATTTGGGTCCTACAATGAGCAGTTCTTC.

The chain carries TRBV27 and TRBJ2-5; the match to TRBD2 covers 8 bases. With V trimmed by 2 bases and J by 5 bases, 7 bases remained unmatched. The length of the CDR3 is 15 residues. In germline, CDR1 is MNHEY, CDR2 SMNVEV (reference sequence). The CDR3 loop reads CASSLTPAGVETQYF. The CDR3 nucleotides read TGTGCCAGCAGTTTAACCCCAGCGGGAGTGGAGACCCAGTACTTC.

The chain's CDR3 is CARTEGARTNEKLFF. Here the CDR3 DNA reads TGTGCCAGAACCGAGGGGGCGCGGACTAATGAAAAACTGTTTTTT. The chain joins TRBV21-1 to TRBJ1-4; the DNA was not compared with TRBD1, the D call given in the table. TRBV21-1 is recorded as a pseudogene. The length of the CDR3 is 15 residues.

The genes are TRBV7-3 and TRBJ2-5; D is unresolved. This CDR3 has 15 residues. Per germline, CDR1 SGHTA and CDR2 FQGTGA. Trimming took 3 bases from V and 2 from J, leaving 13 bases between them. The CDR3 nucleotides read TGTGCCAGCAGCTTTTTTCCTCGCGGTCAAGAGACCCAGTACTTC. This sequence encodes CASSFFPRGQETQYF.

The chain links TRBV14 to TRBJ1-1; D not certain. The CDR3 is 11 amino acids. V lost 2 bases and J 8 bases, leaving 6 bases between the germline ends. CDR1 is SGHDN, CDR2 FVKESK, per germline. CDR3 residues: CASSQLREAFF. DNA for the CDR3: TGTGCCAGCAGCCAACTACGGGAAGCTTTCTTT.

The CDR3 DNA follows: TGCAGTGCTCCCCGCGAGGGGGCGGACTCACCCCTCCACTTT. It codes for CSAPREGADSPLHF. The chain joins TRBV20-1 to TRBJ1-6; 7 bases are shared with TRBD1. Germline V lookup: CDR1 DFQATT, CDR2 SNEGSKA (reference sequence). CDR3 size: 14 residues. V lost 5 bases and J lost 10; bases outside the gene matches: 11.

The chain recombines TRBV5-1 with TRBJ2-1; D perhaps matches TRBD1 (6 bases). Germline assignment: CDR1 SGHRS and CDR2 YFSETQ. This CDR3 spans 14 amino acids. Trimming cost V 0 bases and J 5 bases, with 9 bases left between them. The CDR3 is CASSLGGLHNEQFF. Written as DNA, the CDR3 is TGCGCCAGCAGCTTGGGGGGGCTTCACAATGAGCAGTTCTTC.

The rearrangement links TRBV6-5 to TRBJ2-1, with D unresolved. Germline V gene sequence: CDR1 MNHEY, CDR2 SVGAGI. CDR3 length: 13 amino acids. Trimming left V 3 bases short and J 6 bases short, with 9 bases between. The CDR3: CASSYNPPNEQFF. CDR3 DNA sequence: TGTGCCAGCAGTTATAACCCTCCCAATGAGCAGTTCTTC.